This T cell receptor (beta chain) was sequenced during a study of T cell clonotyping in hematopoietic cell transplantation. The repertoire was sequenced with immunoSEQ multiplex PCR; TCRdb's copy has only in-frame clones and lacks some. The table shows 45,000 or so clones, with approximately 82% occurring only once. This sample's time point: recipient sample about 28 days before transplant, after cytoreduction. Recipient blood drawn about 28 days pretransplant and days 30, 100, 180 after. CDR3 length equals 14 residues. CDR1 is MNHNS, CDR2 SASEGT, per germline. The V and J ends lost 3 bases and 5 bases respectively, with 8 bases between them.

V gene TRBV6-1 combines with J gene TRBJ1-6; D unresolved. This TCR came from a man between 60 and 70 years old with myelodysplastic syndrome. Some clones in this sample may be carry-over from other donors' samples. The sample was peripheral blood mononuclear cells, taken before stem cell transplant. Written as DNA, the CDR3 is TGTGCCAGCAGTGACACTGGGGATAATTCACCCCTCCACTTT. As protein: CASSDTGDNSPLHF.